This T cell receptor (beta chain) appears in the sequencing data of a study of cytomegalovirus exposure and HLA in healthy donors. Whole-study results and caveats: The likely origin of a cluster of highly shared sequence variants was a sequencing artifact. V- and J-gene trimming in TCR beta was tied to a missense DCLRE1C variant by an analysis performed later. Most TCR sequences were seen very rarely across donors, but some public TCRs occurred in many.

The study ran its PCR with 60 Vbeta and 13 Jbeta primers. TCRdb keeps only in-frame clones here, not all; method: immunoSEQ multiplex PCR. The data contain roughly 120,000 clones, about 78% of them singletons. Germline CDR1 SEHNR, CDR2 FQNEAQ (reference sequence). The CDR3 is 13 amino acids. The V gene lost 3 bases and the J gene lost 10 bases, with 12 bases spanning the gap. This clone has only a few counts. Its antigen is still unknown. Sequencing used PBMCs. The TCR was taken from a middle-aged woman in good health and CMV-seropositive. V and J are TRBV7-9 and TRBJ1-4, with a possible D match to TRBD1 (5 bases). CDR3 sequence reads: CASSLGREGKLFF. CDR3 DNA: TGTGCCAGCAGCTTGGGGCGGGAGGGAAAACTGTTTTTT.